The clone carrying this TCR beta chain has ten or more counts. One end of the junction varies from germline; a read error may be responsible. TCRdb reprocessed the 5' RACE reads via MiXCR and lists one record per CDR3 protein. The repertoire has 80,000 to 95,000 distinct CDR3 sequences, 3% to 4.5% of them found once; the top ten carry approximately 3%. These data come from a study of neurological immune-mediated disorders. This CDR3 is built from 11 residues. Germline V CDR1 and CDR2: MNHNS, SASEGT. V and J are TRBV6-1 and TRBJ1-1; tentative D call: TRBD1 (6 bases). The sample comprised PBMCs. The TCR comes from a woman in her fifties or sixties with multiple sclerosis. CDR3 residues: CASSEGGPAFF. CDR3 nucleotides: TGTGCCAGCAGCGAAGGGGGGCCCGCTTTCTTT.